The entry that follows covers one T cell receptor beta chain sequence. In germline, CDR1 is SGHKS, CDR2 YYEKEE (reference sequence). Trimming left V 10 bases short and J 1 base short, with 18 bases between. The CDR3 runs 15 residues. This sample is drawn from a study of control samples from healthy donors and cancer patients. Here immunoSEQ multiplex PCR was the method, and the copy in TCRdb shows in-frame clones only, minus some. The sample records 98,000 or so clones, roughly 86% being singletons. The source is a man aged 60 to 75 in good health. The sample was blood. This chain joins TRBV5-5 and TRBJ1-5; no definite D call. CDR3 nucleotides: TGTGCCCCCCACCGGTGGAGGAGGAGCAATCAGCCCCAGCATTTT. Encoded protein: CAPHRWRRSNQPQHF.